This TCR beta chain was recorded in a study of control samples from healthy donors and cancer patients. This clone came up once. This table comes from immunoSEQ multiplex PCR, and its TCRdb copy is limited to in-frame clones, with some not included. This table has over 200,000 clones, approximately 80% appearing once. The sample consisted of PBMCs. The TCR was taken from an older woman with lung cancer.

CDR3 loop: CASTPGGGYEQYF. DNA of the CDR3: TGTGCCAGCACCCCGGGGGGGGGCTACGAGCAGTACTTC. The rearrangement uses TRBV5-4 and TRBJ2-7, with TRBD2 identical over 8 bases. The CDR3 is 13 residues long. Trimming took 6 bases from V and 3 from J; bases not matched to a gene: 5. Germline V gene sequence: CDR1 SGHNT, CDR2 YYREEE (reference sequence).